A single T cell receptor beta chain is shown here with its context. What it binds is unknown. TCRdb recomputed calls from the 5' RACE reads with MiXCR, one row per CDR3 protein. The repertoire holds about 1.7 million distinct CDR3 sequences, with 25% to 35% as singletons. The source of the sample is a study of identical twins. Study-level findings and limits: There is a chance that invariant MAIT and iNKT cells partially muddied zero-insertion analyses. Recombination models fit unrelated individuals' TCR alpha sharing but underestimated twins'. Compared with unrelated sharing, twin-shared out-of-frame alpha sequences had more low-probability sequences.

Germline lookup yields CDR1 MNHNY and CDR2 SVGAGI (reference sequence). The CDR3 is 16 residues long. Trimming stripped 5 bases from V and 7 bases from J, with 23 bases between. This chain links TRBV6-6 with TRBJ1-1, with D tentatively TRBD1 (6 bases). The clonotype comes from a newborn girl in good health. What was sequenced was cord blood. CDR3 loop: CASSGGLQGSNYEAFF. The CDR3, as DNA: TGTGCCAGCAGTGGAGGTCTACAGGGAAGTAATTATGAAGCTTTCTTT.